This T cell receptor beta chain was captured by sequencing in a study of circulating CD8 cells and anti-PD-1 response in melanoma. Using approximately 14 ng of total RNA, TCR libraries were made with the QIAseq Immune Repertoire TCR panel. TCRdb ran MiXCR on the reads and lists one entry per CDR3 protein. There are about 360 distinct CDR3 sequences in the sample; about 7.7% occur only once, and roughly 27% lies in the top ten. Live CD3+CD8+TCRalphabeta+ cells were sorted into four subsets by PD-1 and/or TIGIT. The study, taken as a whole, reports: Generally, no replicate experiments were performed. DNEG was most diverse; TIGIT repertoires were least diverse. No tumor material was available, so peptide assays assessed reactivity. Patients included both untreated and previously treated individuals.

This clonotype rates as medium-sized (0.01 to 0.1%). The target antigen is unknown. The V and J ends lost 1 base and 7 bases, in that order; junction bases with no gene match: 4. This CDR3 spans 16 amino acids. The germline CDR1 and CDR2 sequences are SGHTA and FQGTGA. The clonotype originates from a human donor with melanoma. The sample was CD8+ T cells from PBMCs, taken at baseline or after one month of anti-PD-1 therapy (not recorded which). The chain recombines TRBV7-3 with TRBJ2-1; 13 bases are a match to TRBD2. CDR3 protein: CASSLMTSGRNNEQFF. CDR3 DNA: TGTGCCAGCAGCTTAATGACTAGCGGGAGGAATAATGAGCAGTTCTTC. Variable domain in full (rest from reference TRBV7-3 and TRBJ2-1): GAGVSQTPSNKVTEKGKYVELRCDPISGHTALYWYRQSLGQGPEFLIYFQGTGAADDSGLPNDRFFAVRPEGSVSTLKIQRTERGDSAVYLCASSLMTSGRNNEQFFGPGTRLTVL.